This entry lists 30 T cell receptor beta chains sequenced from one sample in a study of blood T cell repertoires in COVID-19. TCRdb's table, derived via immunoSEQ multiplex PCR, lists solely in-frame clones and lacks some. Of some 130,000 clones in the sample, about 87% were seen once. Sequencing was done on a sample of peripheral blood. Receptors originate from a human donor in a cohort sampled during active COVID-19.

This chain connects TRBV27 to TRBJ2-1, with D perhaps matching TRBD1 (6 bases). This CDR3 region has 14 residues. CDR1 and CDR2 (germline): MNHEY, SMNVEV (reference sequence). V was shortened by 7 bases and J by 9 bases, with 19 bases between the two germline ends. This chain's CDR3 is CASMDRFPRGEQFF. In nucleotides, the CDR3 is TGTGCCAGCATGGATAGATTCCCCAGGGGTGAGCAGTTCTTC.

This clone was observed a single time. Other nucleotide sequences from this sample produce the same CDR3. The CDR3 loop is CASSVGTGSNTEAFF. The CDR3 region has the DNA TGTGCCAGCAGCGTAGGGACAGGGAGTAACACTGAAGCTTTCTTT. The chain carries TRBV9 and TRBJ1-1; TRBD1 matches at 8 bases. Trimming at V came to 0 bases and at J to 2 bases, leaving 3 bases not matched to a gene. Germline CDR1 SGDLS, CDR2 YYNGEE. The CDR3 covers 15 residues.

This sequence joins TRBV6-5 and TRBJ2-5; 7 bases are shared with TRBD2. The length of the CDR3 is 14 residues. The V gene end was trimmed by 6 bases and the J gene end by 1 base; junction bases not matched to a gene: 5. The germline V gene has CDR1 MNHEY and CDR2 SVGAGI. The CDR3 protein is CASRGSGGQETQYF. The CDR3 coding sequence is TGTGCCAGCAGGGGCTCGGGGGGCCAAGAGACCCAGTACTTC.

CDR3 protein: CASSRTNYMNTEAFF. CDR3 sequence (DNA): TGTGCCAGTTCCCGGACAAACTACATGAACACTGAAGCTTTCTTT. The chain carries TRBV19 and TRBJ1-1; tentatively, D is TRBD1 (5 bases). The V and J ends lost 8 bases and 0 bases respectively, with 16 bases between them. The CDR3 has 15 residues. Per the germline V gene, CDR1 is LNHDA and CDR2 is SQIVND (reference sequence). Filled out from reference TRBV19 and TRBJ1-1, the complete variable domain reads DGGITQSPKYLFRKEGQNVTLSCEQNLNHDAMYWYRQDPGQGLRLIYYSQIVNDFQKGDIAEGYSVSREKKESFPLTVTSAQKNPTAFYLCASSRTNYMNTEAFFGQGTRLTVV.

The CDR3 here is CATSDPPRQSGANVLTF. The CDR3 DNA is TGTGCCACCAGTGATCCCCCGCGCCAAAGTGGGGCCAACGTCCTGACTTTC. V is TRBV24-1 and J is TRBJ2-6; no firm D call. V was trimmed by 3 bases and J by 3 bases, leaving 14 bases between them. Germline-derived CDR1 and CDR2 are KGHDR and SFDVKD. The CDR3 runs 17 residues.

V and J are TRBV19 and TRBJ2-1; 14 bases match TRBD2. CDR1 LNHDA and CDR2 SQIVND come from the germline V gene (reference sequence). The CDR3 spans 16 residues. V lost 4 bases, J lost 7 bases, and 6 bases stayed unmatched. CDR3 sequence: CASSSGTSGRMNEQFF. The CDR3 coding sequence is TGTGCCAGTAGTAGCGGGACTAGCGGGAGAATGAATGAGCAGTTCTTC.

This sequence joins TRBV19 and TRBJ1-2; perhaps TRBD1 as D (5 bases). V gave up 10 bases and J gave up 8 bases, with 17 bases separating them. Germline loops: CDR1 LNHDA, CDR2 SQIVND (reference sequence). The CDR3 is 12 residues long. This chain's CDR3 is CATRRGAYGYTF. In DNA, the CDR3 is TGTGCCACTCGTCGCGGGGCATACGGCTACACCTTC.

The chain carries TRBV9 and TRBJ2-1, with 10 bases fitting TRBD1. The CDR3 covers 18 residues. V lost 0 bases, J lost 7 bases, and 13 bases stayed unmatched. CDR1 and CDR2 from the germline V gene are SGDLS and YYNGEE. The chain's CDR3 is CASSVARLGTGAENEQFF. The CDR3 coding sequence is TGTGCCAGCAGCGTAGCCCGATTAGGGACAGGGGCAGAAAATGAGCAGTTCTTC.

The genes are TRBV6-2 or TRBV6-3 and TRBJ2-3; no reliable D call. Trimming took 2 bases from V and 4 from J, leaving 13 bases between them. The germline V gene has CDR1 MNHEY and CDR2 SVGEGT. The CDR3 sequence is 15 residues long. The CDR3 loop reads CASSYRSVQSDTQYF. CDR3 sequence (DNA): TGTGCCAGCAGTTACAGGAGCGTTCAATCAGATACGCAGTATTTT.

V usage is TRBV6-2 or TRBV6-3 and J usage is TRBJ2-7; no clear D. Germline V gene lookup returns CDR1 MNHEY and CDR2 SVGEGT. The germline V and J ends were trimmed by 2 bases and 8 bases, with 13 bases remaining between them. CDR3 length equals 13 residues. CDR3 sequence: CASSYEVRTQQYF. The CDR3 bases are TGTGCCAGCAGTTACGAGGTCCGTACGCAGCAGTACTTC.

The DNA for the CDR3 is TGTGCCACCAGTGATGGTGGCGGGGGTAGTTACAATGAGCAGTTCTTC. Translating gives CATSDGGGGSYNEQFF. The gene calls are TRBV24-1 and TRBJ2-1, with 7 bases identical to TRBD2. The CDR3 totals 16 residues. CDR1 is KGHDR, CDR2 SFDVKD, per germline. V lost 3 bases to trimming and J lost 4 bases; unmatched junction nucleotides: 8.

CDR3 amino acids: CASSPQWGDTEAFF. CDR3 sequence (DNA): TGTGCCAGCAGCCCCCAATGGGGGGACACTGAAGCTTTCTTT. The chain couples TRBV7-2 to TRBJ1-1, with D perhaps matching TRBD1 (5 bases). This CDR3 has 14 amino acids. V was pared by 5 bases and J by 3 bases, with 13 bases between. Germline assignment: CDR1 SGHTA and CDR2 FQGNSA.

The chain carries TRBV14 and TRBJ1-2, with D unresolved. Germline V gene data show CDR1 as SGHDN and CDR2 as FVKESK. This CDR3 contains 13 residues. The ends were cut back, 4 bases at V and 7 bases at J, with 13 bases in the middle. This CDR3 is CASSPRPRLGYTF. In DNA, the CDR3 is TGTGCCAGCAGCCCCCGCCCGCGGCTTGGCTACACCTTC.

The chain is built from TRBV4-1 and TRBJ2-5; possible D gene TRBD1, 6 bases. Germline V gene data show CDR1 as MGHRA and CDR2 as YSYEKL. V was shortened by 1 base and J by 1 base, with 13 bases between the two germline ends. The CDR3 contains 16 residues. The CDR3, as DNA: TGCGCCAGCAGCCAAGTCGTGGGGGCGGGCCAAGAGACCCAGTACTTC. This gives the protein CASSQVVGAGQETQYF.

This sequence joins TRBV6-2 or TRBV6-3 and TRBJ2-7, with 10 bases fitting TRBD1. CDR3 length: 15 residues. V lost 2 bases and J lost 1; bases outside the gene matches: 2. Germline V lookup: CDR1 MNHEY, CDR2 SVGEGT. DNA for the CDR3: TGTGCCAGCAGTTACCGGGACAGGGGTTCCTACGAGCAGTACGTC. Translated, it gives CASSYRDRGSYEQYV.

The chain links TRBV18 to TRBJ1-1; unclear D gene. Germline values: CDR1 KGHSH, CDR2 LQKENI. The CDR3 extends over 16 amino acids. The V end was cut by 3 bases, the J end by 0 bases, with 14 bases between. CDR3 amino acids: CASSPLAPGMNTEAFF. Written as DNA, the CDR3 is TGTGCCAGCTCACCCCTAGCCCCTGGGATGAACACTGAAGCTTTCTTT.

The CDR3 here is CASSPEGQGVEKLFF. As DNA, the CDR3 is TGCGCCAGCAGCCCGGAGGGACAGGGGGTCGAAAAACTGTTTTTT. The chain is built from TRBV5-1 and TRBJ1-4; 11 bases are shared with TRBD1. Germline CDR1 reads SGHRS; CDR2 reads YFSETQ. V lost 4 bases and J lost 8; bases outside the gene matches: 7. The CDR3 length is 15 residues.

J is TRBJ1-1 and V is TRBV12-3 or TRBV12-4; the match to TRBD1 covers 7 bases. CDR3 length: 12 residues. V lost 2 bases and J lost 8; bases outside the gene matches: 2. The CDR3 DNA follows: TGTGCCAGCAGTTTATTCAGGGGGGAAGCTTTCTTT. Translated, it gives CASSLFRGEAFF.

This CDR3 reads CATSTTYRDFNEKLFF. The CDR3 DNA reads TGTGCCACCAGCACCACCTACCGGGATTTTAATGAAAAACTGTTTTTT. The chain carries TRBV15 and TRBJ1-4; no clear D gene. CDR1 is LNHNV, CDR2 YYDKDF, per germline (reference sequence). CDR3 length: 16 amino acids. Deletions cut 4 bases from V and 4 bases from J, with 16 bases between.

The genes are TRBV2 and TRBJ1-4, with D possibly matching TRBD1 (6 bases). The V end lost 5 bases, the J end lost 1 base, and 11 bases lay between the germline ends. CDR1 SNHLY and CDR2 FYNNEI come from the germline V gene. There are 15 residues in the CDR3. CDR3 region: CASSLSRGTNEKLFF. In DNA form, the CDR3 reads TGTGCCAGCAGTCTATCCAGGGGAACTAATGAAAAACTGTTTTTT.

The rearrangement links TRBV14 to TRBJ2-2; perhaps TRBD1 as D (6 bases). The CDR3 is 16 amino acids. V was pared by 4 bases and J by 7 bases, with 19 bases between. Per the germline V gene, CDR1 is SGHDN and CDR2 is FVKESK. DNA of the CDR3: TGTGCCAGCAGCCGGGGGACATTCCTCAGGGACGGGGAGCTGTTTTTT. Translated, it gives CASSRGTFLRDGELFF.

This clone was picked up one time. This sequence joins TRBV7-2 and TRBJ2-4; TRBD1 is a possible D gene (6 bases). V lost 6 bases and J lost 1, with 25 bases in between. Per the germline V gene, CDR1 is SGHTA and CDR2 is FQGNSA. This CDR3 has 19 amino acids. The CDR3, as DNA: TGTGCCAGCAGTCGTACCGCCGACAGGCTGGGGAAGGCCAAAAACATTCAGTACTTC. Translated: CASSRTADRLGKAKNIQYF.

The V gene is TRBV10-2, the J gene TRBJ2-1, with D unclear. CDR1 and CDR2 from the germline V gene are WSHSY and SAAADI. The length of the CDR3 is 12 residues. Trimming removed 8 bases from V and 6 bases from J, with 11 bases in between. The CDR3 loop is CASGPRANEQFF. The CDR3 coding sequence is TGCGCCAGCGGTCCTAGAGCCAATGAGCAGTTCTTC.

About this clone: The same CDR3 is also encoded by other DNA sequences in this sample. The gene calls are TRBV5-1 and TRBJ2-1, with 8 bases aligning to TRBD2. Germline assignment: CDR1 SGHRS and CDR2 YFSETQ. J was trimmed by 4 bases and V by 1 base; bases with no gene match: 4. The CDR3 contains 15 residues. The CDR3 sequence is CASSLTSGSYNEQFF. CDR3 nucleotide sequence: TGCGCCAGCAGCTTGACCAGCGGGAGTTACAATGAGCAGTTCTTC.

This chain joins TRBV12-5 and TRBJ1-2; D is uncertain. The V and J ends lost 1 base and 5 bases respectively, with 20 bases between them. The CDR3 runs 17 residues. CDR1 and CDR2 from the germline V gene are LGHNT and FRNRAP. CDR3 sequence (DNA): TGTGCTAGTGGTTTGGCAACGAGTACGTATGAGGAGTATGGCTACACCTTC. Translation gives CASGLATSTYEEYGYTF.

This clone has a handful of counts. The chain has TRBV2 and TRBJ1-5; 7 bases align to TRBD1. With V trimmed by 4 bases and J by 2 bases, 2 bases remained unmatched. The length of the CDR3 is 14 residues. CDR1 and CDR2 (germline): SNHLY, FYNNEI. Here the CDR3 reads CASSVGQGNQPQHF. The CDR3 DNA sequence: TGTGCCAGCAGTGTCGGACAGGGCAATCAGCCCCAGCATTTT.

The V call is TRBV6-4, the J call TRBJ1-2, with 9 bases aligning to TRBD1. Germline V gene lookup returns CDR1 MRHNA and CDR2 SNTAGT. V was pared by 0 bases and J by 5 bases, with 4 bases of the junction left unmatched. This CDR3 region has 15 residues. The CDR3 reads CASSDSGTGLYGYTF. In nucleotides, the CDR3 is TGTGCCAGCAGTGACTCCGGGACAGGGTTATATGGCTACACCTTC.

This rearrangement joins TRBV5-1 to TRBJ2-3; 7 bases agree with TRBD2. Trimming cost V 4 bases and J 2 bases; bases outside gene matches: 13. The CDR3 totals 17 residues. Germline V CDR1 and CDR2: SGHRS, YFSETQ. CDR3 protein: CASSPQVAGVFTDTQYF. CDR3 sequence (DNA): TGCGCCAGCAGCCCCCAGGTTGCGGGGGTGTTCACAGATACGCAGTATTTT.

The chain combines TRBV6-2 or TRBV6-3 with TRBJ2-1; 8 bases match TRBD1. V lost 6 bases to trimming and J lost 6 bases; unmatched junction nucleotides: 4. CDR1 is MNHEY and CDR2 is SVGEGT in the germline V gene. There are 13 residues in the CDR3. The CDR3 spells CASSRTGINEQFF. CDR3 bases: TGTGCCAGCAGCCGGACAGGGATCAATGAGCAGTTCTTC.

The chain uses TRBV29-1 and TRBJ2-1; 14 bases line up with TRBD2. The trim removed 5 bases at V and 5 bases at J, leaving 8 bases unmatched. This CDR3 has 16 residues. Germline assignment: CDR1 SQVTM and CDR2 ANQGSEA. For the CDR3, the DNA is TGCAGCGTTCCCCGGACTAGCGGGAGGCCCAACAATGAGCAGTTCTTC. Its translation: CSVPRTSGRPNNEQFF.